A single sample gave rise to the 15 T cell receptor beta chains below, sequenced in a study of cytomegalovirus exposure and HLA in healthy donors. Using immunoSEQ multiplex PCR, the repertoire was profiled, and TCRdb retains in-frame clones only, with some absent. This table holds about 330,000 clones, just over 85% found once. The sample taken for sequencing was PBMCs. Source of these receptors: a young woman in good health and CMV-seronegative.

The rearrangement links TRBV29-1 to TRBJ2-1; unclear D gene. The CDR3 sequence is 11 residues long. Germline V gene sequence: CDR1 SQVTM, CDR2 ANQGSEA. In DNA form, the CDR3 reads TGCGGTGGGCAGGCCGCAAATGAGCAGTTCTTC. Amino acids: CGGQAANEQFF.

The chain carries TRBV4-1 and TRBJ1-4; TRBD1 matches at 8 bases. CDR1 and CDR2 (germline): MGHRA, YSYEKL. After removal of 1 base from V and 8 bases from J, the junction contained 9 bases not matched to a gene. The CDR3 loop spans 16 amino acids. The CDR3 sequence: CASSQGQGADLEKLFF. In DNA form, the CDR3 reads TGCGCCAGCAGCCAAGGTCAGGGGGCAGATTTGGAAAAACTGTTTTTT.

The chain couples TRBV27 to TRBJ1-4; D uncertain. Germline V gene lookup returns CDR1 MNHEY and CDR2 SMNVEV (reference sequence). The ends were cut back, 2 bases at V and 10 bases at J, with 14 bases in the middle. This CDR3 is built from 14 residues. For the CDR3, the DNA is TGTGCCAGCAGTTTAGGAGGTCCGTGGGGAAAACTGTTTTTT. Translating gives CASSLGGPWGKLFF. The whole variable domain, filled in from reference TRBV27 and TRBJ1-4, reads EAQVTQNPRYLITVTGKKLTVTCSQNMNHEYMSWYRQDPGLGLRQIYYSMNVEVTDKGDVPEGYKVSRKEKRNFPLILESPSPNQTSLYFCASSLGGPWGKLFFGSGTQLSVL.

V usage is TRBV29-1 and J usage is TRBJ2-7; TRBD2 matches 8 bases. This CDR3 spans 13 amino acids. Germline loops: CDR1 SQVTM, CDR2 ANQGSEA. Trimming took 6 bases from V and 2 from J; bases not matched to a gene: 6. CDR3 DNA: TGCAGCGTACCCGCTAGCGGGCCCTACGAGCAGTACTTC. As protein: CSVPASGPYEQYF.

The rearrangement links TRBV5-1 to TRBJ2-7; 7 bases are a match to TRBD1. There are 13 residues in the CDR3. Germline CDR1 and CDR2: SGHRS and YFSETQ. J gave up 0 bases and V 7 bases, and 4 bases lay outside the gene matches. Here the CDR3 reads CASSPGGSYEQYF. The CDR3 bases are TGCGCCAGCTCCCCAGGGGGCTCCTACGAGCAGTACTTC.

This clone has more than one count but fewer than ten. The V gene is TRBV13, the J gene TRBJ2-7; maybe TRBD2 (5 bases). Germline assignment: CDR1 PRHDT and CDR2 FYEKMQ (reference sequence). The ends were cut back, 2 bases at V and 5 bases at J, with 7 bases in the middle. CDR3 size: 12 residues. The DNA of the CDR3 is TGTGCCAGCAGCTTACACGGGGACGAGCAGTACTTC. This codes for CASSLHGDEQYF.

This chain uses TRBV11-2 with TRBJ1-2; D is uncertain. Germline lookup yields CDR1 SGHAT and CDR2 FQNNGV. Trimming left V 4 bases short and J 8 bases short, with 14 bases between. This CDR3 has 13 residues. The CDR3 is CASSYPFREGYTF. The DNA for the CDR3 is TGTGCCAGCAGCTACCCTTTTCGGGAAGGCTACACCTTC.

The chain combines TRBV5-4 with TRBJ2-7; TRBD1 agrees at 8 bases. Germline CDR1 SGHNT, CDR2 YYREEE (reference sequence). V shed 3 bases and J 0 bases; nucleotides not matched to a gene: 5. The CDR3 is 15 amino acids. CDR3 in amino acids: CASSSTGQASYEQYF. The CDR3, as DNA: TGTGCCAGCAGCTCCACGGGACAGGCCTCCTACGAGCAGTACTTC.

The chain's CDR3 is CASSQGEGKNIQYF. The CDR3 DNA reads as TGCGCCAGCAGCCAAGGCGAGGGCAAAAACATTCAGTACTTC. The rearrangement links TRBV4-3 to TRBJ2-4; D may be TRBD2 (5 bases). The CDR3 totals 14 residues. CDR1 is LGHNA and CDR2 is YSLEER in the germline V gene. V lost 1 base to trimming and J lost 3 bases, with 7 bases between them.

This CDR3 reads CASNLGQYNQPQHF. As DNA, the CDR3 is TGTGCCAGCAATTTGGGACAGTACAATCAGCCCCAGCATTTT. This chain uses TRBV6-5 with TRBJ1-5; 7 bases fit TRBD1. V shed 7 bases and J 3 bases; nucleotides not matched to a gene: 6. In germline, CDR1 is MNHEY, CDR2 SVGAGI. CDR3 length: 14 residues.

J is TRBJ2-1 and V is TRBV11-3; D possibly corresponds to TRBD2 (6 bases). There are 15 residues in the CDR3. Trimming cost V 7 bases and J 2 bases, with 15 bases left between them. Germline values: CDR1 SGHNT, CDR2 YENEEA. The CDR3 region is CASTLDLAAYNEQFF. The DNA of the CDR3 is TGTGCCAGCACCTTGGACTTAGCGGCCTACAATGAGCAGTTCTTC. Filled out from reference TRBV11-3 and TRBJ2-1, the complete variable domain reads EAGVVQSPRYKIIEKKQPVAFWCNPISGHNTLYWYLQNLGQGPELLIRYENEEAVDDSQLPKDRFSAERLKGVDSTLKIQPAELGDSAVYLCASTLDLAAYNEQFFGPGTRLTVL.

The chain joins TRBV7-3 to TRBJ2-7, with 7 bases aligning to TRBD2. The germline V gene encodes CDR1 SGHTA and CDR2 FQGTGA. CDR3 length: 15 residues. With V trimmed by 0 bases and J by 6 bases, 8 bases remained unmatched. CDR3 sequence reads: CASSLTGGSISEQYF. The CDR3 DNA reads as TGTGCCAGCAGCTTAACGGGCGGGAGCATCTCCGAGCAGTACTTC.

This clone was recorded a few times. The V and J genes are TRBV7-7 and TRBJ2-1; D might be TRBD1 (6 bases). Per the germline V gene, CDR1 is SSHAT and CDR2 is FNYEAQ (reference sequence). Trimming removed 5 bases from V and 8 bases from J, with 13 bases in between. This CDR3 comprises 13 residues. The CDR3 sequence is CASSQGHGDEQFF. CDR3 DNA sequence: TGTGCCAGCAGCCAGGGACACGGCGATGAGCAGTTCTTC.

J is TRBJ2-1 and V is TRBV7-9; 10 nucleotides align to TRBD2. Germline V gives CDR1 SEHNR, CDR2 FQNEAQ (reference sequence). J lost 3 bases, V lost 5 bases, and 4 bases had no gene match. The CDR3 sequence is 15 residues long. CDR3 loop: CASSRSGGGYNEQFF. CDR3 nucleotides: TGTGCCAGCAGCCGAAGCGGGGGGGGCTACAATGAGCAGTTCTTC.

The chain is built from TRBV11-2 and TRBJ2-1; 15 positions match TRBD2. This CDR3 has 17 amino acids. Germline V gene data show CDR1 as SGHAT and CDR2 as FQNNGV. Trimming at V came to 7 bases and at J to 7 bases, leaving 11 bases not matched to a gene. CDR3: CASMSLKGTSGRNEQFF. The CDR3 DNA sequence: TGTGCCAGCATGAGTCTAAAAGGGACTAGCGGGAGGAATGAGCAGTTCTTC.